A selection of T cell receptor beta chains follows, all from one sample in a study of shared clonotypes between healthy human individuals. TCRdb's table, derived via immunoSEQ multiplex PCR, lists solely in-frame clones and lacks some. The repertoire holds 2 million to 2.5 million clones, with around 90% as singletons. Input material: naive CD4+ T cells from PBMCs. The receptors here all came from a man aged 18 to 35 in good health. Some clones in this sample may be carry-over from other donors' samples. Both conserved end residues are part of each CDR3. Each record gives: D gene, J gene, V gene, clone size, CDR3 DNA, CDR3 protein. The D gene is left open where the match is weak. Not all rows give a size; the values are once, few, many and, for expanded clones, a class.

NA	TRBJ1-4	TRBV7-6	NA	TGTGCCAGCAGCGCGGGGGGGAGGGACGAAAAACTGTTTTTT	CASSAGGRDEKLFF
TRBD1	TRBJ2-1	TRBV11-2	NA	TGTGCCAGCAGCTTAGTCGGGACAGGTAATGGTGAGCAGTTCTTC	CASSLVGTGNGEQFF
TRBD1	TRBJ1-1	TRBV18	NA	TGTGCCAGCCGGAACAGGGGAGTAGATACTGAAGCTTTCTTT	CASRNRGVDTEAFF
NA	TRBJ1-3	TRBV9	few	TGTGCCAGCAGCGTAGTGAGCTCTGGAAACACCATATATTTT	CASSVVSSGNTIYF
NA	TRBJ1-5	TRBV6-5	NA	TGTGCCAGCAGTAAGTCGGGTCAGCCCCAGCATTTT	CASSKSGQPQHF
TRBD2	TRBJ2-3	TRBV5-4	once	TGTGCCAGCAGCCGGACTAGCGGGAGAGATACGCAGTATTTT	CASSRTSGRDTQYF
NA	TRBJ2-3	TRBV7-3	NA	TGTGCCAGCAGCTTGCGGTCTAGCACAGATACGCAGTATTTT	CASSLRSSTDTQYF
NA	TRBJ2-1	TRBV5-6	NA	TGTGCCAGCAGCTCCCTTTGGGACCAAAGGAGGCGGTTCTTC	CASSSLWDQRRRFF
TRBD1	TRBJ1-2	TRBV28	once	TGTGCCAGCAGCTCCGGACAGGAGAACTATGGCTACACCTTC	CASSSGQENYGYTF
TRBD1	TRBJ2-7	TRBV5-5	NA	TGTGCCAGCAGCTTGACAGGGGGTTACCAGTCCTACGAGCAGTACTTC	CASSLTGGYQSYEQYF
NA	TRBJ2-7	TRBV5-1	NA	TGCGCCAGCAGCTTGTGGGTTGACAGCTCCTACGAGCAGTACTTC	CASSLWVDSSYEQYF
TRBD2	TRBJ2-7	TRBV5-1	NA	TGCGCCAGCAGCTTGGGGCTAGCGGGTCCCTCCTACGAGCAGTACTTC	CASSLGLAGPSYEQYF
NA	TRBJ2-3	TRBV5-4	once	TGTGCCAGCAGCTTATCTAGCGGAGGGGGGGATACGCAGTATTTT	CASSLSSGGGDTQYF
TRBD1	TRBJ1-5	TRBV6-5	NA	TGTGCCAGCAGGGGACAGGGGCAGCCCCAGCATTTT	CASRGQGQPQHF
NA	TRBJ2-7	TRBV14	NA	TGTGCCAGCAGCCCCCTTGGATCGCAGTTCTACGAGCAGTACTTC	CASSPLGSQFYEQYF
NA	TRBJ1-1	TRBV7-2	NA	TGTGCCAGCAGCCCCCAGTGGGCAGCGAACACTGAAGCTTTCTTT	CASSPQWAANTEAFF
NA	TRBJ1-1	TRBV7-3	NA	TGTGCCAGCAGCTTCGGGGGGGTTACTGAAGCTTTCTTT	CASSFGGVTEAFF
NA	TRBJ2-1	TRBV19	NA	TGTGCCAGTAGAGCGCGGGCTCTCCACAATGAGCAGTTCTTC	CASRARALHNEQFF
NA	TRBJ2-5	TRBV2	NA	TGTGCCAGCACCTCCGTCTTGGCGGAGACCCAGTACTTC	CASTSVLAETQYF
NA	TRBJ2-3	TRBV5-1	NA	TGCGCCAGCAGCTTGGTGGATACGCAGTATTTT	CASSLVDTQYF
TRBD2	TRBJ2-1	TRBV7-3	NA	TGTGCCAGCAGCTTAAGTAGCGGGGCCTACAATGAGCAGTTCTTC	CASSLSSGAYNEQFF
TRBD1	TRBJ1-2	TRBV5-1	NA	TGCGCCAGCAGCGTGGGACAGGGAGACTATGGCTACACCTTC	CASSVGQGDYGYTF
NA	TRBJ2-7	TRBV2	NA	TGTGCCTCTTGGAGGACAGACGTGGAGCAGTACTTC	CASWRTDVEQYF
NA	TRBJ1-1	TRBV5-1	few	TGCGCCAGCAGCTTGGGGGATTCGAGCACTGAAGCTTTCTTT	CASSLGDSSTEAFF
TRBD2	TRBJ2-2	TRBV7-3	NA	TGTGCCAGCAGCCTAACCGGGACTAGCGGGACGAACACCGGGGAGCTGTTTTTT	CASSLTGTSGTNTGELFF
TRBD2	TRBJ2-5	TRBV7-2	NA	TGTGCCAGCAGCCTCGGGAGGTTGGTCCGGGAGACCCAGTACTTC	CASSLGRLVRETQYF
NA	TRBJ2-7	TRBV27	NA	TGTGCCAGCAGTCCCCGGGCCGCCAGCTCCTACGAGCAGTACTTC	CASSPRAASSYEQYF
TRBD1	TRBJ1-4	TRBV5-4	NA	TGTGCCAGCAGCTTGGGAGGGGGCTCGGGTAATGAAAAACTGTTTTTT	CASSLGGGSGNEKLFF
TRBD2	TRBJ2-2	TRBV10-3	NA	TGTGCCATCAGTTTTAGCGGGAGTGTCACCGGGGAGCTGTTTTTT	CAISFSGSVTGELFF